Sequencing of this TCR beta chain was carried out in a study of T-cell reconstitution after alpha-beta-depleted transplantation in children. This clonotype has more than one count but fewer than ten. Its antigen is currently unknown. Unique molecular identifiers featured in how the TCRbeta library was prepared. TCRdb ran MiXCR on the PCR reads and lists one entry per CDR3 protein. This table has fewer than 700,000 distinct CDR3 sequences, roughly 24% appearing once. Study-wide results and limits: Approximately two months post-transplant, alpha-beta T cells reportedly originated from several hundred expanded graft clones. Hyperexpanded clones declined; after one year, newly produced T cells mostly supplied diversity.

Sequenced material: PBMCs, mostly from graft donor cells, taken 360 days after TCRalphabeta/CD19-depleted stem cell transplant. This sequence was found in a boy in the first two years of life who had a stem cell transplant for acute myeloid leukemia, so the T cells may come from the graft donor.

The CDR3 is CASSNPRGQVDTQYF. In nucleotides, the CDR3 is TGTGCCAGCAGTAACCCCCGGGGGCAGGTAGATACGCAGTATTTT. The chain joins TRBV12-3 or TRBV12-4 to TRBJ2-3; D is possibly TRBD1 or TRBD2 (6 bases each). The CDR3 covers 15 residues. V dropped 5 bases and J dropped 5 bases, with 17 bases sitting between them.